One sample yielded the 9 T cell receptor beta chains listed below, sequenced in a study of Tregs in tolerant kidney transplant recipients. Here immunoSEQ multiplex PCR was the method, and the copy in TCRdb shows in-frame clones only, minus some. The sample has under 95,000 clones; approximately 89% are singletons. Sample: Tregs from blood, taken before the transplant. The receptors were gathered from a human donor who received a combined kidney and bone marrow transplant.

V is TRBV10-3 and J is TRBJ2-7; D gene ambiguous. V dropped 4 bases and J dropped 5 bases, with 9 bases sitting between them. Germline V gene data show CDR1 as ENHRY and CDR2 as SYGVKD. This CDR3 has 12 residues. DNA for the CDR3: TGTGCCATCAGTGCCAACCGGGACGAGCAGTACTTC. Translated, it gives CAISANRDEQYF.

The chain joins TRBV13 to TRBJ2-7; D is possibly TRBD2 (7 bases). Trimming removed 3 bases at V and 1 base at J, with 10 bases between. CDR3 length: 14 amino acids. Per the germline V gene, CDR1 is PRHDT and CDR2 is FYEKMQ (reference sequence). CDR3 coding DNA: TGTGCCAGCAGCTTTCGGGGGGCGTCCTACGAGCAGTACTTC. It is translated as CASSFRGASYEQYF.

The rearrangement joins TRBV4-1 to TRBJ2-5, with D tentatively TRBD1 or TRBD2 (5 bases each). Trimming pared 5 bases from V and 5 bases from J, leaving 18 bases between. CDR1 MGHRA and CDR2 YSYEKL come from the germline V gene. The CDR3 has 15 amino acids. The CDR3, as DNA: TGCGCCAGCAGCTCCAGCGAGGGGATATGGGAGACCCAGTACTTC. Encoded protein: CASSSSEGIWETQYF.

This clone was counted only a few times. The rearrangement uses TRBV9 and TRBJ1-1; 7 bases are a match to TRBD1. The CDR3 sequence is 15 residues long. Losses at the gene ends were 3 bases for V and 1 base for J; bases not matched to a gene: 6. Germline V lookup: CDR1 SGDLS, CDR2 YYNGEE. CDR3 amino acids: CASSAGGQPNTEAFF. The CDR3 nucleotides are TGTGCCAGCAGCGCAGGGGGACAGCCGAACACTGAAGCTTTCTTT.

The chain carries TRBV29-1 and TRBJ2-3, with TRBD1 identical over 10 bases. The CDR3 sequence is 15 residues long. V shed 3 bases, J shed 2 bases, and the junction held 5 bases outside the gene matches. Germline V gives CDR1 SQVTM, CDR2 ANQGSEA. CDR3 bases: TGCAGCGTTGATAGGACAGGGGGTGACACAGATACGCAGTATTTT. It specifies CSVDRTGGDTDTQYF.

With regard to this clone: This same CDR3 is encoded by further DNA sequences in the sample. The chain joins TRBV6-1 to TRBJ1-4; 9 bases are shared with TRBD1. The V gene end was trimmed by 7 bases and the J gene end by 3 bases; junction bases not matched to a gene: 6. CDR3 length: 15 residues. Germline V CDR1 and CDR2: MNHNS, SASEGT. The CDR3 region has the DNA TGTGCCAGCATTAGATACAGGGGGCCTAATGAAAAACTGTTTTTT. This encodes CASIRYRGPNEKLFF.

The chain couples TRBV28 to TRBJ1-2, with a tentative D call TRBD1 (5 bases). V lost 3 bases and J lost 0, with 17 bases in between. The CDR3 is 17 amino acids. In germline, CDR1 is MDHEN, CDR2 SYDVKM. CDR3 in DNA: TGTGCCAGCAGTTTGGTCACCCTAGGGGCCGCTAACTATGGCTACACCTTC. Amino acids: CASSLVTLGAANYGYTF.

V usage is TRBV15 and J usage is TRBJ1-2; 8 nucleotides line up with TRBD1. There are 15 residues in the CDR3. The ends lost 0 bases at V and 5 bases at J; junction bases unmatched: 5. Germline assignment: CDR1 LNHNV and CDR2 YYDKDF (reference sequence). CDR3 protein: CATSRDKTGVYGYTF. Here the CDR3 DNA reads TGTGCCACCAGCAGAGATAAGACAGGGGTTTATGGCTACACCTTC. Drawing the rest from reference TRBV15 and TRBJ1-2, the complete variable domain is DAMVIQNPRYQVTQFGKPVTLSCSQTLNHNVMYWYQQKSSQAPKLLFHYYDKDFNNEADTPDNFQSRRPNTSFCFLDIRSPGLGDTAMYLCATSRDKTGVYGYTFGSGTRLTVV.

This chain connects TRBV7-9 to TRBJ2-4; D call uncertain. Germline assignment: CDR1 SEHNR and CDR2 FQNEAQ (reference sequence). This CDR3 has 15 amino acids. V dropped 3 bases and J dropped 7 bases, with 16 bases sitting between them. The CDR3 sequence: CASSFYQAGLNIQYF. For the CDR3, the DNA is TGTGCCAGCAGCTTCTACCAGGCTGGGTTGAACATTCAGTACTTC.